The rows below give T cell receptor beta chains drawn from one sample of a study of CD8 T cells in ankylosing spondylitis. MiXCR, applied by TCRdb to the 5' RACE reads, yields one record per CDR3 protein. The table has 350,000 to 550,000 distinct CDR3 sequences, 25% to 30% seen once; the top ten hold 0.85% to 1%. Sequencing input: blood, either unsorted or a sorted T cell fraction (not recorded which). These receptors all stem from a male donor with ankylosing spondylitis. CDR3s include the opening cysteine and the closing phenylalanine or tryptophan. The order of the fields is D gene, clone size, CDR3 length, J gene, V gene, CDR3 DNA, CDR3 protein. A D gene is named only where the DNA matches it firmly. Size is omitted from some rows. Given values are once, few, many or a class for expanded clones.

d_gene: NA
abundance: few
len: 14
j_gene: TRBJ2-2
v_gene: TRBV7-2
CDR3nt: TGTGCCAGCAGCCCGGCGGGGGCGACCGGGGAGCTGTTTTTT
CDR3aa: CASSPAGATGELFF

d_gene: TRBD1
abundance: NA
len: 13
j_gene: TRBJ1-1
v_gene: TRBV20-1
CDR3nt: TGCAGTGCTAGAGACAGGGGGTCATTTGAAGCTTTCTTT
CDR3aa: CSARDRGSFEAFF

d_gene: NA
abundance: few
len: 15
j_gene: TRBJ1-5
v_gene: TRBV7-2
CDR3nt: TGTGCCAGCAGCTTACAGGGAGATAGCAATCAGCCCCAGCATTTT
CDR3aa: CASSLQGDSNQPQHF

d_gene: TRBD2
abundance: few
len: 15
j_gene: TRBJ2-2
v_gene: TRBV12-3/TRBV12-4
CDR3nt: TGTGCCAGCAGCCCCGGCGTGGTCGGGGGGGGGGAGCTGTTTTTT
CDR3aa: CASSPGVVGGGELFF

d_gene: TRBD1
abundance: NA
len: 13
j_gene: TRBJ2-1
v_gene: TRBV12-3/TRBV12-4
CDR3nt: TGTGCCAGCAGCCGGGACAGGGGGCTTGAGCAGTTCTTC
CDR3aa: CASSRDRGLEQFF

d_gene: NA
abundance: NA
len: 16
j_gene: TRBJ2-1
v_gene: TRBV3-1
CDR3nt: TGTGCCAGCAGCCAAGACTGGGGGCGCAGCCCCAATGAGCAGTTCTTC
CDR3aa: CASSQDWGRSPNEQFF

d_gene: TRBD1
abundance: NA
len: 15
j_gene: TRBJ2-5
v_gene: TRBV24-1
CDR3nt: TGTGCCACCAGTGATTTCGGACAGGGGCAAGAGACCCAGTACTTC
CDR3aa: CATSDFGQGQETQYF

d_gene: NA
abundance: NA
len: 13
j_gene: TRBJ1-2
v_gene: TRBV5-1
CDR3nt: TGCGCCAGCAGCCCGGAGGGGGGGGCCGGCTACACCTTC
CDR3aa: CASSPEGGAGYTF

d_gene: TRBD1
abundance: few
len: 16
j_gene: TRBJ1-5
v_gene: TRBV27
CDR3nt: TGTGCCAGCAGTTCGACGAAGGGACAGGGGAATCAGCCCCAGCATTTT
CDR3aa: CASSSTKGQGNQPQHF

d_gene: NA
abundance: few
len: 11
j_gene: TRBJ2-1
v_gene: TRBV21-1
CDR3nt: TGTGCCAGCAGCAAAGAACGGCGGTTGTTCTTC
CDR3aa: CASSKERRLFF

d_gene: TRBD1
abundance: NA
len: 13
j_gene: TRBJ1-1
v_gene: TRBV3-1
CDR3nt: TGTGCCAGCATCTCAGAGGGGGGACAGAGAGCTTTCTTT
CDR3aa: CASISEGGQRAFF

d_gene: NA
abundance: NA
len: 13
j_gene: TRBJ2-1
v_gene: TRBV12-3/TRBV12-4
CDR3nt: TGTGCCACCCAGGGGAAGGTGGGGGGAGAGCAGTTCTTC
CDR3aa: CATQGKVGGEQFF